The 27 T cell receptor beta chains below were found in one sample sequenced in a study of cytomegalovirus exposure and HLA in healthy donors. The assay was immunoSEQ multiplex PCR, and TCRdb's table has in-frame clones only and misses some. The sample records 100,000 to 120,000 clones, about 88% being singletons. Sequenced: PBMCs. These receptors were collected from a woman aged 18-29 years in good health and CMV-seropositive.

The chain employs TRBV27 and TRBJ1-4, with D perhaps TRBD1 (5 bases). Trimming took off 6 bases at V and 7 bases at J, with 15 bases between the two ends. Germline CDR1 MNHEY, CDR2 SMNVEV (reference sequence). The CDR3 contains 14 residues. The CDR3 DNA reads TGTGCCAGCAGCGATAAAGGGGCTAGTGAAAAACTGTTTTTT. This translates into CASSDKGASEKLFF.

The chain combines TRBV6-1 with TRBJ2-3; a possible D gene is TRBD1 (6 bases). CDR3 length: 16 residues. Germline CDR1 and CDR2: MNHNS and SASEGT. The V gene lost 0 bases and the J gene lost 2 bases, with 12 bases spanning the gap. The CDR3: CASSEALDRLTDTQYF. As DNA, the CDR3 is TGTGCCAGCAGTGAAGCTCTCGACAGGCTCACAGATACGCAGTATTTT.

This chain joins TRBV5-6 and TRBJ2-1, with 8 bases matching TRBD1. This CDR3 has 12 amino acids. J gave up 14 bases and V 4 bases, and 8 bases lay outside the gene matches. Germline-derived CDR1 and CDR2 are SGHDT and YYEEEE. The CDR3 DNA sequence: TGTGCCAGCAGCAGGACGGGACAGGTCAAGTTCTTC. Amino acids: CASSRTGQVKFF.

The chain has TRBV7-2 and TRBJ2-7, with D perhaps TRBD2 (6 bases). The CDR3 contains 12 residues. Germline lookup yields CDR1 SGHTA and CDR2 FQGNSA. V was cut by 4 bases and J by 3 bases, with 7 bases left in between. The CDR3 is CASSSGVYEQYF. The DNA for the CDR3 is TGTGCCAGCAGCTCGGGAGTCTACGAGCAGTACTTC.

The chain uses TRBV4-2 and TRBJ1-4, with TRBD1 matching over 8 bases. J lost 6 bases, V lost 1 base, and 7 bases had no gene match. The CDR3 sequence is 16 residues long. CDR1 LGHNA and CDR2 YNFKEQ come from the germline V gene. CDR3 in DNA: TGTGCCAGCAGCCAAGTAAAAGGGACAGGTGATGAAAAACTGTTTTTT. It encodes CASSQVKGTGDEKLFF.

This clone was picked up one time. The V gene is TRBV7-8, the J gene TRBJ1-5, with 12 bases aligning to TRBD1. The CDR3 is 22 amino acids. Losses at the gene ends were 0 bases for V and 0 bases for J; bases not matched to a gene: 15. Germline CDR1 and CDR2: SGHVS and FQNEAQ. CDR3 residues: CASSLALSRDRGPGFSNQPQHF. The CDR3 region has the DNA TGTGCCAGCAGCTTAGCGCTAAGTCGGGACAGGGGGCCTGGTTTTAGCAATCAGCCCCAGCATTTT.

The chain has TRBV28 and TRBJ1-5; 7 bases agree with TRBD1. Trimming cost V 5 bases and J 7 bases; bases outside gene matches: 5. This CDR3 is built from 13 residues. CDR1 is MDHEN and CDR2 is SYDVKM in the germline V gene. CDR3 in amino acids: CASSDRAKQPQHF. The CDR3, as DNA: TGTGCCAGCAGTGACAGGGCGAAGCAGCCCCAGCATTTT.

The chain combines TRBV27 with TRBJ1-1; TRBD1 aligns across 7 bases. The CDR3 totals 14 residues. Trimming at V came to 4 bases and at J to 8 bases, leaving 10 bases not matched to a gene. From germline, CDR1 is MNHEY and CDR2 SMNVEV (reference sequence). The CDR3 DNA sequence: TGTGCCAGCAGTTCATGGGACAGCCCGAGCGAAGCTTTCTTT. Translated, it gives CASSSWDSPSEAFF.

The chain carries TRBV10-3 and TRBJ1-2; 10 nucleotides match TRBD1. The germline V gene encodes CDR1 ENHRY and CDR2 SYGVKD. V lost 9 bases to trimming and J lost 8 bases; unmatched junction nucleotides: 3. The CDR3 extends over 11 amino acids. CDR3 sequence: CAIGTGEGYTF. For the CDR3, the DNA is TGTGCCATAGGGACAGGGGAAGGCTACACCTTC.

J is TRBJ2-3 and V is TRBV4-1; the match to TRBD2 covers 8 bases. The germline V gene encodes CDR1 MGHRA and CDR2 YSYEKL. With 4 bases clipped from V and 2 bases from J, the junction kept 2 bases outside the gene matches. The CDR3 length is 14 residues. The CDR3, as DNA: TGCGCCAGCAGCCGGGGACTAGACACAGATACGCAGTATTTT. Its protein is CASSRGLDTDTQYF.

CDR3 residues: CASSLGGTGNQPQHF. CDR3 bases: TGTGCCAGCAGCTTAGGGGGGACAGGGAATCAGCCCCAGCATTTT. The chain combines TRBV11-2 with TRBJ1-5, with 9 bases aligning to TRBD1. After removal of 1 base from V and 4 bases from J, the junction contained 2 bases not matched to a gene. Germline CDR1 SGHAT, CDR2 FQNNGV. The CDR3 runs to 15 residues.

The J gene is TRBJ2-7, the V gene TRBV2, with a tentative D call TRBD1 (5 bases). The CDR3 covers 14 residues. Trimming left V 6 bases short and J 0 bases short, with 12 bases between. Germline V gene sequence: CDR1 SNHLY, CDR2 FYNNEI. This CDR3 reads CASRMGLTSYEQYF. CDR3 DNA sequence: TGTGCCAGCAGAATGGGGCTAACCTCCTACGAGCAGTACTTC.

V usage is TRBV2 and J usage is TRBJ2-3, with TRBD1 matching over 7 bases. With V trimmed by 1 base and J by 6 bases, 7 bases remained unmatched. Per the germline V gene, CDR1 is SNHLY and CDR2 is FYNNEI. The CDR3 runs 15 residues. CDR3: CASSEGRGRSDTQYF. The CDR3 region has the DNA TGTGCCAGCAGTGAAGGTAGGGGGCGCTCGGATACGCAGTATTTT.

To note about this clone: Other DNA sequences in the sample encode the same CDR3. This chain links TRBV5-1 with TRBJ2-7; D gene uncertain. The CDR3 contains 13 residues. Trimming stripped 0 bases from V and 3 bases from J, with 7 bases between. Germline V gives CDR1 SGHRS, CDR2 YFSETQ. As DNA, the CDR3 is TGCGCCAGCAGCTTGGGACAAGACTACGAGCAGTACTTC. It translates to CASSLGQDYEQYF.

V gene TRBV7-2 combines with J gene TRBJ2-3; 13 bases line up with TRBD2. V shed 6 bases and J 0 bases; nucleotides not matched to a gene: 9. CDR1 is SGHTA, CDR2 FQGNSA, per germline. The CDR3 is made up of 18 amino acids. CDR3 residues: CASSSPGTSGTSTDTQYF. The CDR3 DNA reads TGTGCCAGCAGTTCTCCCGGGACTAGCGGGACTAGCACAGATACGCAGTATTTT.

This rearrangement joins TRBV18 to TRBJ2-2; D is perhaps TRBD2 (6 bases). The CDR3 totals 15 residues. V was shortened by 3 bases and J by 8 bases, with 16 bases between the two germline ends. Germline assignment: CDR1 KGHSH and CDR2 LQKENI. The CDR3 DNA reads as TGTGCCAGCTCACCCGGGACTCAGTTGGCTGGGGAGCTGTTTTTT. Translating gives CASSPGTQLAGELFF.

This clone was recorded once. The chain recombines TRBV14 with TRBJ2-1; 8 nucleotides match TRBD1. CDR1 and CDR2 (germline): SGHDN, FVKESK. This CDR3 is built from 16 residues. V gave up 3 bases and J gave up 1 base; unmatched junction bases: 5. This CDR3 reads CASSQPGTGSYNEQFF. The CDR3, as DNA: TGTGCCAGCAGCCAGCCCGGGACAGGTTCCTACAATGAGCAGTTCTTC.

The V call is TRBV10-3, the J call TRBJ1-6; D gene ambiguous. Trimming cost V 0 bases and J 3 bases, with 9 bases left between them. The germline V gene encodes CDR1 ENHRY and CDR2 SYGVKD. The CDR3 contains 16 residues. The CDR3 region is CAISESTGNYNSPLHF. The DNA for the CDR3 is TGTGCCATCAGTGAGTCGACGGGAAACTATAATTCACCCCTCCACTTT.

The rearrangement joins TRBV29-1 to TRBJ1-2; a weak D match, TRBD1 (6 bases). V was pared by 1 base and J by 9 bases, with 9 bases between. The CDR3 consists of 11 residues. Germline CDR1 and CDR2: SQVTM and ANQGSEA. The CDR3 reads CSVEGRGSYTF. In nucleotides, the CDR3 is TGCAGCGTTGAAGGCAGGGGTAGCTACACCTTC.

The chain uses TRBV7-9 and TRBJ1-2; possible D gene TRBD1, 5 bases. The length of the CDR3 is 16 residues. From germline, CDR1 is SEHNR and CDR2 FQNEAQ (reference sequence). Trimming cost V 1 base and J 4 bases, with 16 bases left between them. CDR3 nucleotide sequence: TGTGCCAGCAGCTTAGGGCGGGGCACGGAGGCCTATGGCTACACCTTC. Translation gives CASSLGRGTEAYGYTF.

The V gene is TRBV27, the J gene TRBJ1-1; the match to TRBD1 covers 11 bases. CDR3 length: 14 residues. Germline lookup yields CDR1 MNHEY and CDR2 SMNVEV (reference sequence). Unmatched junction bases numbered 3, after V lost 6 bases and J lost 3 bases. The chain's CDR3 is CASRGQGAYTEAFF. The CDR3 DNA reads TGTGCCAGCAGAGGACAGGGGGCATACACTGAAGCTTTCTTT.

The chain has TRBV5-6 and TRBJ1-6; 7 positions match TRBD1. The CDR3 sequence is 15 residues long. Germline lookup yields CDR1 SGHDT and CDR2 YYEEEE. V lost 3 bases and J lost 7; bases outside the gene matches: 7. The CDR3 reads CASSSTGQLNSPLHF. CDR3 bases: TGTGCCAGCAGCTCCACGGGACAGCTGAATTCACCCCTCCACTTT. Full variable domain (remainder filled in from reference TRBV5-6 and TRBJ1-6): DAGVTQSPTHLIKTRGQQVTLRCSPKSGHDTVSWYQQALGQGPQFIFQYYEEEERQRGNFPDRFSGHQFPNYSSELNVNALLLGDSALYLCASSSTGQLNSPLHFGNGTRLTVT.

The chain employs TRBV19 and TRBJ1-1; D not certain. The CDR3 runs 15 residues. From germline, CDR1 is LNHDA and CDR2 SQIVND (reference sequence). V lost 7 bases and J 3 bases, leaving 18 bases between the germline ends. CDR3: CASTLKHLLHTEAFF. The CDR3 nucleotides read TGTGCCAGTACCCTAAAGCATCTGTTGCACACTGAAGCTTTCTTT.

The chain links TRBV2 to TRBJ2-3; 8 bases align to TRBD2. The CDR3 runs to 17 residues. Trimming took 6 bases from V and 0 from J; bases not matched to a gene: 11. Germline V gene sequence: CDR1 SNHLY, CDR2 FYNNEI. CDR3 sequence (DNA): TGTGCCAGCAGGCTTCCTAAGCGGGAGAGGAGCACAGATACGCAGTATTTT. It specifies CASRLPKRERSTDTQYF.

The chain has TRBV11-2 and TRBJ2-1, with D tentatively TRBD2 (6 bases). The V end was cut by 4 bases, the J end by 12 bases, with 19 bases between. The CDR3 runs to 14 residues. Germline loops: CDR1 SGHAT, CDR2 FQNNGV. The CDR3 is CASSYREGGLGQFF. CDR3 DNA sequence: TGTGCCAGCAGCTACCGAGAGGGAGGCCTCGGGCAGTTCTTC.

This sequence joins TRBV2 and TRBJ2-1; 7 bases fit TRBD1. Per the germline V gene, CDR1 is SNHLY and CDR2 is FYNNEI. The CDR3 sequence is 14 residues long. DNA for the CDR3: TGTGCTTCTACAGGGGACCTCAATCCCCATGAGCAGTTCTTC. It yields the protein CASTGDLNPHEQFF.

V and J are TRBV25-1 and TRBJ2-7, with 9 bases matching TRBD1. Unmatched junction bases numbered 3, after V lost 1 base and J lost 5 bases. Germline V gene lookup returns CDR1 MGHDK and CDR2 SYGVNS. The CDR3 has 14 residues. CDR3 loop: CASSEWGQGNEQYF. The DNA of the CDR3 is TGTGCCAGCAGTGAATGGGGACAGGGAAACGAGCAGTACTTC.